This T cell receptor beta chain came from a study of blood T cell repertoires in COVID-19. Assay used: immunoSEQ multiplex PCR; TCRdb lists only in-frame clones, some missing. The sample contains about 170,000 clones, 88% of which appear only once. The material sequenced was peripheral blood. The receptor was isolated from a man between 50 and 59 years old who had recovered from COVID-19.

The CDR3 DNA reads as TGTGCCAGCAGTGACTCCGGAGGGCCGTCGCGGCCGGGAGCTAACTATGGCTACACCTTC. It translates to CASSDSGGPSRPGANYGYTF. The chain carries TRBV6-4 and TRBJ1-2; no firm D call. The germline CDR1 and CDR2 sequences are MRHNA and SNTAGT. The V end lost 0 bases, the J end lost 0 bases, and 23 bases lay between the germline ends. This CDR3 contains 20 residues.